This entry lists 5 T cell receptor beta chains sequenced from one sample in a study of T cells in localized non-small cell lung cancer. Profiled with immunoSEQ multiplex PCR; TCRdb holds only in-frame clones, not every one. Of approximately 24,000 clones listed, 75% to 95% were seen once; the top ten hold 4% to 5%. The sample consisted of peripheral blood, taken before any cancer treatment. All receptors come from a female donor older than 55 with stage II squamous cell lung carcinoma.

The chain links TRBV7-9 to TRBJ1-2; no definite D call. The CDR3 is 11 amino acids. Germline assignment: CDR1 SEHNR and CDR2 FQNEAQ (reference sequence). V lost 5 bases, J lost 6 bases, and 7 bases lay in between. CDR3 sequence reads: CASSLYHGYTF. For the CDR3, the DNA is TGTGCCAGCAGCCTTTACCATGGCTACACCTTC. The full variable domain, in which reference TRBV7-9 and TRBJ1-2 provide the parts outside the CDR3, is DTGVSQNPRHKITKRGQNVTFRCDPISEHNRLYWYRQTLGQGPEFLTYFQNEAQLEKSRLLSDRFSAERPKGSFSTLEIQRTEQGDSAMYLCASSLYHGYTFGSGTRLTVV.

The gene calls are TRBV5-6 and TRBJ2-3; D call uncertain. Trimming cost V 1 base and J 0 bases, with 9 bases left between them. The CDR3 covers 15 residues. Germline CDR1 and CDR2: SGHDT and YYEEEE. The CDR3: CASSLITPSTDTQYF. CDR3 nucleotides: TGTGCCAGCAGCTTGATAACCCCCAGCACAGATACGCAGTATTTT.

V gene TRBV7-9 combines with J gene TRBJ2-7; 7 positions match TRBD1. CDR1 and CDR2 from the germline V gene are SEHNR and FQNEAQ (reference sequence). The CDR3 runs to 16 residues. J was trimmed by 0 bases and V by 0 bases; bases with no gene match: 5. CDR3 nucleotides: TGTGCCAGCAGCTTAGCGGCCCGGGACAGCTCCTACGAGCAGTACTTC. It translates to CASSLAARDSSYEQYF. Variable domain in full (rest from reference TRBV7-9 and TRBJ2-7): DTGVSQNPRHKITKRGQNVTFRCDPISEHNRLYWYRQTLGQGPEFLTYFQNEAQLEKSRLLSDRFSAERPKGSFSTLEIQRTEQGDSAMYLCASSLAARDSSYEQYFGPGTRLTVT.

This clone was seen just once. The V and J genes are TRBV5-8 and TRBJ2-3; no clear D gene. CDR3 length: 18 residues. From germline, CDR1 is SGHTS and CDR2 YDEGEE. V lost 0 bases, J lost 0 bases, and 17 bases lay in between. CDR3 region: CASSLEAASGPSTDTQYF. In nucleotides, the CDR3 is TGTGCCAGCAGCTTGGAGGCAGCCTCCGGGCCAAGCACAGATACGCAGTATTTT.

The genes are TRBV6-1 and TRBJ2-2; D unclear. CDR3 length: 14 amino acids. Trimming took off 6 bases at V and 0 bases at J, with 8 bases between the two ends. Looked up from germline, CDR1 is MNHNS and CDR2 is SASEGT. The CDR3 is CASRGNANTGELFF. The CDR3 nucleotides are TGTGCCAGCAGGGGGAACGCGAACACCGGGGAGCTGTTTTTT.